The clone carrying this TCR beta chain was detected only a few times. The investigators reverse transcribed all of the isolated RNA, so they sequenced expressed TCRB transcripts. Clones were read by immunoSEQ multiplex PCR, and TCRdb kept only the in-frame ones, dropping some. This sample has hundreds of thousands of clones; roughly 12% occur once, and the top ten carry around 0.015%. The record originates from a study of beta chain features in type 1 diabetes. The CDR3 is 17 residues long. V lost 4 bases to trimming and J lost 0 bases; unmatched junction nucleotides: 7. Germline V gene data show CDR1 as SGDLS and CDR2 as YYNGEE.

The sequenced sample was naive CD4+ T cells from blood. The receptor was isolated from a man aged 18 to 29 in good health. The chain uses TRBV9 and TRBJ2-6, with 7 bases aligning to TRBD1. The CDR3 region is CASSPRTGLSGANVLTF. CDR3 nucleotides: TGTGCCAGCAGCCCCCGGACAGGCCTCTCTGGGGCCAACGTCCTGACTTTC.